Listed below are T cell receptor beta chains from one sample, sequenced in a study of T cell repertoires in cytomegalovirus infection. MiXCR, applied by TCRdb to the reads, yields one record per CDR3 protein. This table holds around 530,000 distinct CDR3 sequences, less than 30% found once. Sequencing input: PBMCs. All receptors derive from a human donor in good health (CMV status not recorded). Some clones in this sample may be carry-over from other donors' samples. The CDR3 runs from the conserved cysteine through the conserved F or W. The D gene is left open where the match is weak. Clone sizes are given selectively: once, few, many, or a class where the clone is expanded.

clone_size d_call j_call v_call cdr3_aa cdr3_nt
NA NA TRBJ1-2 TRBV19 CASSRDGELSGYTF TGTGCCAGTAGTAGGGACGGCGAACTATCTGGCTACACCTTC
NA TRBD1 TRBJ1-1 TRBV7-2 CASGQGVGTEAFF TGTGCCAGCGGACAGGGGGTAGGAACTGAAGCTTTCTTT
few TRBD1 TRBJ2-1 TRBV20-1 CSAMDRFYNEQFF TGCAGTGCCATGGACAGGTTCTACAATGAGCAGTTCTTC
few NA TRBJ1-2 TRBV24-1 CATSDFYGYTF TGTGCCACCAGTGATTTTTATGGCTACACCTTC
NA NA TRBJ1-5 TRBV12-3/TRBV12-4 CASKRDGTNQPQHF TGTGCCAGCAAGAGGGACGGAACCAATCAGCCCCAGCATTTT
NA TRBD2 TRBJ2-3 TRBV6-1 CASTHPREPTDTQYF TGTGCCAGCACGCACCCGCGGGAGCCCACAGATACGCAGTATTTT
NA NA TRBJ1-2 TRBV7-9 CASSLVRDYGYTF TGTGCCAGCAGCTTGGTCAGAGACTATGGCTACACCTTC
few NA TRBJ2-3 TRBV14 CASSLQVEDTQYF TGTGCCAGCAGCCTTCAGGTGGAGGATACGCAGTATTTT
many NA TRBJ1-6 TRBV19 CASSIADRNLSPLHF TGTGCCAGTAGTATCGCGGACAGAAACCTTTCACCCCTCCACTTT
few NA TRBJ2-7 TRBV6-5 CASSFRLVNGEQYF TGTGCCAGCAGTTTCAGACTAGTAAATGGCGAGCAGTACTTC
NA TRBD2 TRBJ2-5 TRBV18 CASSPLRRQRGQETQYF TGTGCCAGCTCACCACTACGGAGGCAGCGGGGCCAAGAGACCCAGTACTTC
NA TRBD1 TRBJ1-5 TRBV12-3/TRBV12-4 CASKIDRGRNQPQHF TGTGCCAGCAAAATTGACAGGGGACGCAATCAGCCCCAGCATTTT
few TRBD2 TRBJ2-2 TRBV6-2/TRBV6-3 CASGYSGRATGELFF TGTGCCAGCGGCTATAGCGGGAGGGCCACCGGGGAGCTGTTTTTT